Following are 20 T cell receptor beta chains from one sample sequenced in a study of blood T cell repertoires in COVID-19. Sequencing was performed with immunoSEQ multiplex PCR; in TCRdb, only in-frame clones are kept and a portion is missing. Found here are about 180,000 clones, over 70% of them singletons; the top ten hold 13% to 15%. The source material was PBMCs or T cells enriched from blood (not recorded which). Receptors originate from a man in his sixties who had been exposed to COVID-19.

The chain uses TRBV5-1 and TRBJ1-4; perhaps TRBD1 as D (6 bases). Germline V gene data show CDR1 as SGHRS and CDR2 as YFSETQ. V shed 7 bases and J shed 2 bases, with 12 bases lying between them. CDR3 size: 14 residues. CDR3 in DNA: TGCGCCAGCGGACGGGGGGGCACTAATGAAAAACTGTTTTTT. The encoded protein is CASGRGGTNEKLFF.

Here the CDR3 reads CASSLELAGPQAEQFF. In DNA, the CDR3 is TGTGCCAGCAGCTTGGAGCTAGCGGGTCCTCAGGCTGAGCAGTTCTTC. The chain combines TRBV5-4 with TRBJ2-1, with 8 positions matching TRBD2. V was clipped by 0 bases and J by 9 bases; unmatched bases: 11. Germline-derived CDR1 and CDR2 are SGHNT and YYREEE (reference sequence). This CDR3 is built from 16 residues. The variable domain in full, with the rest retrieved from reference TRBV5-4 and TRBJ2-1, is ETGVTQSPTHLIKTRGQQVTLRCSSQSGHNTVSWYQQALGQGPQFIFQYYREEENGRGNFPPRFSGLQFPNYSSELNVNALELDDSALYLCASSLELAGPQAEQFFGPGTRLTVL.

This sequence joins TRBV29-1 and TRBJ2-1; D is unclear. The ends were cut back, 2 bases at V and 10 bases at J, with 9 bases in the middle. The CDR3 length is 11 residues. The germline CDR1 and CDR2 sequences are SQVTM and ANQGSEA. This chain's CDR3 is CSVESPGEQFF. DNA for the CDR3: TGCAGCGTTGAAAGTCCCGGGGAGCAGTTCTTC.

J is TRBJ2-7 and V is TRBV6-5, with a weak D call TRBD2 (6 bases). CDR1 is MNHEY, CDR2 SVGAGI, per germline. This CDR3 has 14 residues. V lost 5 bases and J lost 3, with 14 bases in between. Here the CDR3 reads CASSKGLGVYEQYF. CDR3 bases: TGTGCCAGCAGTAAGGGACTTGGGGTCTACGAGCAGTACTTC.

The chain has TRBV28 and TRBJ1-6, with D perhaps TRBD1 (6 bases). V lost 3 bases and J lost 7, with 16 bases in between. CDR1 is MDHEN and CDR2 is SYDVKM in the germline V gene. There are 16 residues in the CDR3. This CDR3 is CASSFNRDSINSPLHF. The CDR3 nucleotides read TGTGCCAGCAGTTTTAACAGGGATTCTATAAATTCACCCCTCCACTTT.

This clone was observed many times. The genes are TRBV2 and TRBJ2-7; 9 bases match TRBD1. Germline CDR1 reads SNHLY; CDR2 reads FYNNEI. This CDR3 has 13 amino acids. Unmatched junction bases numbered 2, after V lost 8 bases and J lost 0 bases. The CDR3, as DNA: TGTGCCAGCGGGGGACAGGGCTCCTACGAGCAGTACTTC. Residues: CASGGQGSYEQYF.

This chain links TRBV2 with TRBJ1-2; D is perhaps TRBD1 (6 bases). The length of the CDR3 is 14 residues. V was shortened by 7 bases and J by 3 bases, with 15 bases between the two germline ends. CDR1 is SNHLY, CDR2 FYNNEI, per germline. The CDR3 nucleotides are TGTGCCAGCAACCCAGGAGGGGGGGACTATGGCTACACCTTC. Translated, it gives CASNPGGGDYGYTF.

The chain combines TRBV6-5 with TRBJ2-7, with 7 bases fitting TRBD2. The CDR3 length is 15 residues. Looked up from germline, CDR1 is MNHEY and CDR2 is SVGAGI. J gave up 2 bases and V 2 bases, and 6 bases lay outside the gene matches. The CDR3 spells CASSYAASGTYEQYF. For the CDR3, the DNA is TGTGCCAGCAGTTACGCGGCTAGCGGTACCTACGAGCAGTACTTC.

This clone was seen a few times. The V call is TRBV19, the J call TRBJ2-7, with 9 nucleotides matching TRBD2. CDR1 is LNHDA and CDR2 is SQIVND in the germline V gene (reference sequence). This CDR3 is built from 16 residues. Unmatched junction bases numbered 10, after V lost 2 bases and J lost 5 bases. The CDR3 DNA reads as TGTGCCAGTAGTATACGGGGTGCGGGAGGGCCCCACGAGCAGTACTTC. It codes for CASSIRGAGGPHEQYF.

The V call is TRBV6-6, the J call TRBJ2-5; unclear D gene. CDR3 size: 14 residues. The germline V and J ends were trimmed by 2 bases and 2 bases, with 9 bases remaining between them. Germline lookup yields CDR1 MNHNY and CDR2 SVGAGI (reference sequence). Here the CDR3 reads CASSYGRDQETQYF. Written as DNA, the CDR3 is TGTGCCAGCAGTTACGGGCGAGATCAAGAGACCCAGTACTTC.

V is TRBV3-1 (or the pseudogene TRBV3-2) and J is TRBJ2-5, with a tentative D call TRBD1 (5 bases). CDR1 is LGHDT, CDR2 YNNKEL, per germline (reference sequence). The germline V and J ends were trimmed by 4 bases and 2 bases, with 17 bases remaining between them. The CDR3 totals 16 residues. CDR3 region: CASSLQGTGSQETQYF. The CDR3 DNA reads TGTGCCAGCAGCCTCCAGGGAACTGGCTCGCAAGAGACCCAGTACTTC.

The gene calls are TRBV18 and TRBJ1-2, with TRBD1 matching 10 bases. Trimming at V came to 3 bases and at J to 2 bases, leaving 0 bases not matched to a gene. Germline V gene lookup returns CDR1 KGHSH and CDR2 LQKENI. The CDR3 spans 14 residues. The CDR3 reads CASSPGQGNYGYTF. As DNA, the CDR3 is TGTGCCAGCTCACCGGGACAGGGGAACTATGGCTACACCTTC.

The V and J genes are TRBV28 and TRBJ2-3, with TRBD2 matching over 8 bases. The CDR3 has 15 amino acids. The V segment lost 4 bases and the J segment 0 bases; nucleotides outside the gene matches: 3. Looked up from germline, CDR1 is MDHEN and CDR2 is SYDVKM. DNA of the CDR3: TGTGCCAGCAGTTCCGCTAGCGGGAGCACAGATACGCAGTATTTT. Translation: CASSSASGSTDTQYF.

This clone has a handful of counts. The V gene is TRBV5-4, the J gene TRBJ2-6; TRBD1 aligns across 8 bases. J lost 2 bases, V lost 2 bases, and 3 bases had no gene match. The CDR3 spans 16 residues. CDR1 is SGHNT, CDR2 YYREEE, per germline (reference sequence). For the CDR3, the DNA is TGTGCCAGCAGCTTAAAACAGGGGGCTGGGGCCAACGTCCTGACTTTC. As protein: CASSLKQGAGANVLTF.

CDR3 amino acids: CASSPGQGATDTQYF. CDR3 coding DNA: TGTGCCAGCAGCCCGGGACAGGGGGCCACAGATACGCAGTATTTT. V usage is TRBV7-3 and J usage is TRBJ2-3, with 12 nucleotides matching TRBD1. The CDR3 runs to 15 residues. V lost 5 bases to trimming and J lost 2 bases; unmatched junction nucleotides: 2. The germline V gene encodes CDR1 SGHTA and CDR2 FQGTGA.

In DNA, the CDR3 is TGCGCCAGCAGCTTGAACCCGGGGCGAGCGGGAGGCCAAGAGACCCAGTACTTC. Its protein is CASSLNPGRAGGQETQYF. The rearrangement links TRBV5-1 to TRBJ2-5; TRBD2 matches at 9 bases. This CDR3 comprises 18 residues. Germline V CDR1 and CDR2: SGHRS, YFSETQ. V shed 1 base, J shed 1 base, and the junction held 11 bases outside the gene matches.

The V and J genes are TRBV30 and TRBJ2-5; 7 nucleotides align to TRBD2. This CDR3 has 13 amino acids. Trimming removed 2 bases from V and 4 bases from J; junction bases left unmatched: 4. The germline V gene encodes CDR1 GTSNPN and CDR2 SVGIG (reference sequence). CDR3 loop: CAWSRVAGETQYF. The CDR3 DNA follows: TGTGCCTGGAGTCGAGTAGCGGGAGAGACCCAGTACTTC.

V usage is TRBV2 and J usage is TRBJ1-4; 7 bases are a match to TRBD1. The V and J ends lost 6 bases and 2 bases, in that order; junction bases with no gene match: 3. Germline loops: CDR1 SNHLY, CDR2 FYNNEI. The CDR3 has 14 amino acids. DNA for the CDR3: TGTGCCAGCAGAGTGACAGGGACTAATGAAAAACTGTTTTTT. It specifies CASRVTGTNEKLFF.

This chain uses TRBV5-5 with TRBJ2-7, with a tentative D call TRBD2 (6 bases). In germline, CDR1 is SGHKS, CDR2 YYEKEE (reference sequence). Trimming left V 4 bases short and J 3 bases short, with 17 bases between. The length of the CDR3 is 15 residues. CDR3 in amino acids: CASSLLWGELYEQYF. The DNA of the CDR3 is TGTGCCAGCAGCCTCCTCTGGGGGGAACTCTACGAGCAGTACTTC.

This clone was detected a few times. The CDR3 DNA reads as TGTGCCAGCAGTCCGCTTACAGGCTCCTCACCGTGGCTGGACACTGAAGCTTTCTTT. This encodes CASSPLTGSSPWLDTEAFF. The rearrangement uses TRBV28 and TRBJ1-1; tentative D call: TRBD1 (5 bases). V lost 5 bases, J lost 3 bases, and 28 bases lay in between. CDR3 length: 19 residues. The V gene's germline CDR1 is MDHEN and CDR2 SYDVKM.